The T cell receptor beta chain under discussion was sequenced for a study of T cells expressing NK-cell markers. The CDR3 has 18 residues. The germline gives CDR1 SGHAT, CDR2 FQNNGV. TCRdb reanalyzed the 5' RACE reads, giving one entry per CDR3 protein sequence and no DNA. This sample contains almost 450,000 distinct CDR3 sequences. The V call is TRBV11-2, the J call TRBJ2-1; the TCRdb D gene call, TRBD2, has no DNA to confirm it. This receptor was taken from a woman between 18 and 69 years old in good health. The sample comprised blood T cells: a sorted CD56 or NKG2C T cell subset, CD4+ or CD8+ T cells, or bulk PBMC T cells (not recorded which). CDR3 sequence: CASSRPPYRGASYNEQFF.